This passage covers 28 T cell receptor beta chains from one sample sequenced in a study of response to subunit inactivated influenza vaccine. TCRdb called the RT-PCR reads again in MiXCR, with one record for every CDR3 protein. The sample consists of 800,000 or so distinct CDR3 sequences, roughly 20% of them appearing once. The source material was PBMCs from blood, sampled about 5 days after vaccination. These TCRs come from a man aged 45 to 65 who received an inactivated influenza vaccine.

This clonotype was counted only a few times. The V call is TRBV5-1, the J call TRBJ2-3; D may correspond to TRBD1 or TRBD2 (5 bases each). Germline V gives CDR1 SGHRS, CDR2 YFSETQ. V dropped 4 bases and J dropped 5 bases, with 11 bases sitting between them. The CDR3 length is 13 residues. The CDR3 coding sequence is TGCGCCAGCAGCCTCAGGGCGGGAGATACGCAGTATTTT. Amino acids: CASSLRAGDTQYF.

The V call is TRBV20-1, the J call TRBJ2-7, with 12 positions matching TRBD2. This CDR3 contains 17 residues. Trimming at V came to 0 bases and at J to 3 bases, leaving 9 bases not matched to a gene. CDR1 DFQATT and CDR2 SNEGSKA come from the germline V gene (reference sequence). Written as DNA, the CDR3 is TGCAGTGCTAGAGATCTAAGACTAGCGGGAGAGTACTACGAGCAGTACTTC. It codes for CSARDLRLAGEYYEQYF.

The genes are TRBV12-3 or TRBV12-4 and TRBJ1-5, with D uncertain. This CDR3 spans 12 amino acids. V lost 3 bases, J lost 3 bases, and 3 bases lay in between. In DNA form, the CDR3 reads TGTGCCAGCAGTTTCCACAATCAGCCCCAGCATTTT. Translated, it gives CASSFHNQPQHF.

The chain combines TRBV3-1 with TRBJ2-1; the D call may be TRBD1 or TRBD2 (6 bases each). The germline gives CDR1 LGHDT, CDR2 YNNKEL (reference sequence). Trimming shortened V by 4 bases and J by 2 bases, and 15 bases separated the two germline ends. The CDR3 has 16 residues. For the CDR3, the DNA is TGTGCCAGCAGCCCGCTGGGGGGACATACCTACAATGAGCAGTTCTTC. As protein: CASSPLGGHTYNEQFF.

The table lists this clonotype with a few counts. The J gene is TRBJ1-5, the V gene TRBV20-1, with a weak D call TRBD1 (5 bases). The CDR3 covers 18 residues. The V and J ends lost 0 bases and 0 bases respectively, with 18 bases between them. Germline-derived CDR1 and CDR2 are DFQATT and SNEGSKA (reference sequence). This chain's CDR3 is CSARDHSRGGGSNQPQHF. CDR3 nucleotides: TGCAGTGCTAGAGATCATAGTAGGGGTGGTGGTAGCAATCAGCCCCAGCATTTT.

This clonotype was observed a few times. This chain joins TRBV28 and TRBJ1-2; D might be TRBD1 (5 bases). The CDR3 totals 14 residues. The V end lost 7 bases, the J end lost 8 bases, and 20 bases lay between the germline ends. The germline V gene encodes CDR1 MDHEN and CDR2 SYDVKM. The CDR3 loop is CASKVLGLIGGYTF. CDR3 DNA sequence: TGTGCCAGCAAAGTTTTGGGACTCATCGGGGGCTACACCTTC.

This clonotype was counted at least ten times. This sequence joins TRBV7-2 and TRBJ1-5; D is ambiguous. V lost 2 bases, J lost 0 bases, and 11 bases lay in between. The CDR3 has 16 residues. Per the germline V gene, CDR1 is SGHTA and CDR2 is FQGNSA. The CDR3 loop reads CASSLLVASSNQPQHF. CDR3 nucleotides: TGTGCCAGCAGCTTACTCGTCGCGTCTAGCAATCAGCCCCAGCATTTT.

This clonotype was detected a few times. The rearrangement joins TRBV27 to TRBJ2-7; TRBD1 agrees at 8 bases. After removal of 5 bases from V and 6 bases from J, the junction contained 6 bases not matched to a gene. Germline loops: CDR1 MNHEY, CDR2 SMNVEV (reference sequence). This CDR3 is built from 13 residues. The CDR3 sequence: CASSVQGAGEQYF. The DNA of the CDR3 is TGTGCCAGCAGTGTGCAGGGGGCCGGCGAGCAGTACTTC.

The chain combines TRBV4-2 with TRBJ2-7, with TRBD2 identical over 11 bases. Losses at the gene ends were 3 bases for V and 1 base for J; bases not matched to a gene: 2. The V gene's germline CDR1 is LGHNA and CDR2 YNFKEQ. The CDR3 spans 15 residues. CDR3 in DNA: TGTGCCAGCAGCCACCGACTAGCGGGGTCCTACGAGCAGTACTTC. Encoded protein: CASSHRLAGSYEQYF.

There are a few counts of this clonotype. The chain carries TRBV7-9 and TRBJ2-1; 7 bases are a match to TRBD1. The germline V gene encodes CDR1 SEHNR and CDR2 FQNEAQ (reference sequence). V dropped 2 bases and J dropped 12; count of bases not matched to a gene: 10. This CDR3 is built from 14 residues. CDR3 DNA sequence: TGTGCCAGCAGCTTACCTGAGGGGGCCTATGTGCAGTTCTTC. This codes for CASSLPEGAYVQFF.

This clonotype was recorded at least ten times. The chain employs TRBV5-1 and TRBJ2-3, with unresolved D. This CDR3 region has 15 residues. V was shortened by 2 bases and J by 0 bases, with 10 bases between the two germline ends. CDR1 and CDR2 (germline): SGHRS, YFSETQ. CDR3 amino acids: CASSLGVSSTDTQYF. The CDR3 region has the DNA TGCGCCAGCAGCTTAGGAGTATCTAGCACAGATACGCAGTATTTT. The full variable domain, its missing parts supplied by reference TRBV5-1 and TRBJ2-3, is KAGVTQTPRYLIKTRGQQVTLSCSPISGHRSVSWYQQTPGQGLQFLFEYFSETQRNKGNFPGRFSGRQFSNSRSEMNVSTLELGDSALYLCASSLGVSSTDTQYFGPGTRLTVL.

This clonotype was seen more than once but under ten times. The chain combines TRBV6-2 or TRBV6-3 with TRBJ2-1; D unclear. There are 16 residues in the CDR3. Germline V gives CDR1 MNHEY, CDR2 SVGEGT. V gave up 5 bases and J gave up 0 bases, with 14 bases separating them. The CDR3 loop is CASSNLRSVSYNEQFF. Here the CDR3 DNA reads TGTGCCAGCAGTAACCTACGGAGTGTCTCCTACAATGAGCAGTTCTTC.

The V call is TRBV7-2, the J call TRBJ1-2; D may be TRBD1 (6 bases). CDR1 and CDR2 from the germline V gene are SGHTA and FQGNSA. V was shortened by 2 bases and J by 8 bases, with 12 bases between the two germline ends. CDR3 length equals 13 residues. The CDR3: CASSLIRGHGYTF. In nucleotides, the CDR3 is TGTGCCAGCAGCTTAATCCGGGGGCACGGCTACACCTTC. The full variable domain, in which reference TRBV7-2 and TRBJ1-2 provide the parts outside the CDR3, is GAGVSQSPSNKVTEKGKDVELRCDPISGHTALYWYRQSLGQGLEFLIYFQGNSAPDKSGLPSDRFSAERTGGSVSTLTIQRTQQEDSAVYLCASSLIRGHGYTFGSGTRLTVV.

In DNA, the CDR3 is TGTGCCAGCACCCTATCTAGCGGTAGCTACAATGAGCAGTTCTTC. The encoded protein is CASTLSSGSYNEQFF. The chain recombines TRBV4-2 with TRBJ2-1; TRBD2 matches at 7 bases. Germline values: CDR1 LGHNA, CDR2 YNFKEQ. The CDR3 is 15 amino acids. V was pared by 7 bases and J by 3 bases, with 9 bases of the junction left unmatched.

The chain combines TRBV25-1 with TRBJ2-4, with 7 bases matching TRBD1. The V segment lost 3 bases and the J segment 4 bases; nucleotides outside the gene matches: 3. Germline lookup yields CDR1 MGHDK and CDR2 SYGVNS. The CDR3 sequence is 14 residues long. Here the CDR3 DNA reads TGTGCCAGCAGTGACGACAGGGTGAAAAACATTCAGTACTTC. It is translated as CASSDDRVKNIQYF.

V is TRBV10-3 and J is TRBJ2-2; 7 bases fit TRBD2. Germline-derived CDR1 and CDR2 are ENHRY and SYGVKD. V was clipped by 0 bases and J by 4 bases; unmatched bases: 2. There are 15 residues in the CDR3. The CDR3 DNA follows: TGTGCCATCAGTGAGTCGGCGGGAGTCACCGGGGAGCTGTTTTTT. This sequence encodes CAISESAGVTGELFF.

The CDR3 DNA reads TGTGCCACCAGCGGGACAGTCCAAGAGACCCAGTACTTC. This encodes CATSGTVQETQYF. The chain is built from TRBV24-1 and TRBJ2-5, with 7 bases aligning to TRBD1. V shed 7 bases, J shed 1 base, and the junction held 2 bases outside the gene matches. The germline V gene has CDR1 KGHDR and CDR2 SFDVKD. This CDR3 has 13 residues.

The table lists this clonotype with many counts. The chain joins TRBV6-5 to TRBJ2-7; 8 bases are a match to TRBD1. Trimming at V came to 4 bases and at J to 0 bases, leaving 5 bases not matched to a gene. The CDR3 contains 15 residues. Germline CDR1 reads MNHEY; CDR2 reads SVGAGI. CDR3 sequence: CASSSRTGSSYEQYF. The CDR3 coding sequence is TGTGCCAGCAGTTCTCGGACAGGGAGCTCCTACGAGCAGTACTTC.

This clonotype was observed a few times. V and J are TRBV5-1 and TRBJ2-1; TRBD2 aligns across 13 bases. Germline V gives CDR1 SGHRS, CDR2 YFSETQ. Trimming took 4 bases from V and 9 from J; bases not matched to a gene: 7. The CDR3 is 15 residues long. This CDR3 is CASSTGLAGEGEQFF. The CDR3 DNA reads TGCGCCAGCAGCACCGGACTAGCGGGGGAAGGTGAGCAGTTCTTC.

CDR3 sequence: CASSYSVGPGEQFF. Here the CDR3 DNA reads TGTGCCAGCAGTTACTCAGTGGGTCCCGGTGAGCAGTTCTTC. This chain joins TRBV6-5 and TRBJ2-1; D ambiguous. V was pared by 0 bases and J by 9 bases, with 12 bases between. The CDR3 extends over 14 amino acids. Per germline, CDR1 MNHEY and CDR2 SVGAGI.

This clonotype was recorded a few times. The CDR3 protein is CASSRGRDGEQFF. DNA of the CDR3: TGCGCCAGCAGCCGTGGGCGGGACGGTGAGCAGTTCTTC. V gene TRBV5-1 combines with J gene TRBJ2-1, with D perhaps TRBD2 (6 bases). CDR3 size: 13 residues. Trimming stripped 4 bases from V and 9 bases from J, with 14 bases between. The germline V gene has CDR1 SGHRS and CDR2 YFSETQ. The full variable domain, its missing parts supplied by reference TRBV5-1 and TRBJ2-1, is KAGVTQTPRYLIKTRGQQVTLSCSPISGHRSVSWYQQTPGQGLQFLFEYFSETQRNKGNFPGRFSGRQFSNSRSEMNVSTLELGDSALYLCASSRGRDGEQFFGPGTRLTVL.

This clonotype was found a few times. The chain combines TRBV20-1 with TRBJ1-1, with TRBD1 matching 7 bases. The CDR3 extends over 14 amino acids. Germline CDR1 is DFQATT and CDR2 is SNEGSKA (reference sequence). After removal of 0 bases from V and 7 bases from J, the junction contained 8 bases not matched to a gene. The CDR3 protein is CSARDMPQGFEAFF. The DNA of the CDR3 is TGCAGTGCTAGAGATATGCCACAGGGGTTTGAAGCTTTCTTT.

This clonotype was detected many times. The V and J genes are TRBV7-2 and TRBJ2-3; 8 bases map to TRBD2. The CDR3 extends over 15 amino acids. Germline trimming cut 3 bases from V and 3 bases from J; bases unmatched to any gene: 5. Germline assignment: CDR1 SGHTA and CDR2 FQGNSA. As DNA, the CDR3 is TGTGCCAGCAGCTTGGTCGGCGGGGGGACAGATACGCAGTATTTT. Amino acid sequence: CASSLVGGGTDTQYF.

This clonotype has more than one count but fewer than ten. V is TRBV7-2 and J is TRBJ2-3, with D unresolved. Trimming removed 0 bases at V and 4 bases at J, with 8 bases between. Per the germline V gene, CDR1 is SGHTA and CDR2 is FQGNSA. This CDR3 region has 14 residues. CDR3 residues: CASSLAIGPDTQYF. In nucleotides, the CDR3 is TGTGCCAGCAGCTTAGCTATAGGGCCAGATACGCAGTATTTT. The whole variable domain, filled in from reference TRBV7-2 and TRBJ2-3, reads GAGVSQSPSNKVTEKGKDVELRCDPISGHTALYWYRQSLGQGLEFLIYFQGNSAPDKSGLPSDRFSAERTGGSVSTLTIQRTQQEDSAVYLCASSLAIGPDTQYFGPGTRLTVL.

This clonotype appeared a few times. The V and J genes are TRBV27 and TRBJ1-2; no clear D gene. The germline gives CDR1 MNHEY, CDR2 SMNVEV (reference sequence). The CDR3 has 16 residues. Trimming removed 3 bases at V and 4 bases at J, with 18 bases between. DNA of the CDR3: TGTGCCAGCAGTTTCTCATCCCCTGTATCACCCTATGGCTACACCTTC. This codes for CASSFSSPVSPYGYTF.

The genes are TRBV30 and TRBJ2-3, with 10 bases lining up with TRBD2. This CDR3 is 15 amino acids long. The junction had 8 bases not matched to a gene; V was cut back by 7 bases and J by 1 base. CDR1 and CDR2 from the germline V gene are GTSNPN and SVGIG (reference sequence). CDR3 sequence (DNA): TGTGCCTCAAAAAACGGACTAGCGGGCACAGATACGCAGTATTTT. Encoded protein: CASKNGLAGTDTQYF.

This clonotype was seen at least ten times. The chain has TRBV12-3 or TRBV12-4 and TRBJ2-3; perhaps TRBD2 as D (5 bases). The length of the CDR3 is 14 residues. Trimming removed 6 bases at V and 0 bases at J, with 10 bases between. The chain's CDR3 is CASSRGYSTDTQYF. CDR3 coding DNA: TGTGCCAGCAGCCGAGGGTATAGCACAGATACGCAGTATTTT.

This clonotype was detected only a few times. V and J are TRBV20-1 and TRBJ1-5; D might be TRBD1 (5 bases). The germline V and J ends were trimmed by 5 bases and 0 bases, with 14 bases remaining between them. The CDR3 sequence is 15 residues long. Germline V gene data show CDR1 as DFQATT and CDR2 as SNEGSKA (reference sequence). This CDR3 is CSAQSRVYSNQPQHF. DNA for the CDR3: TGCAGTGCTCAGAGCAGGGTTTATAGCAATCAGCCCCAGCATTTT.